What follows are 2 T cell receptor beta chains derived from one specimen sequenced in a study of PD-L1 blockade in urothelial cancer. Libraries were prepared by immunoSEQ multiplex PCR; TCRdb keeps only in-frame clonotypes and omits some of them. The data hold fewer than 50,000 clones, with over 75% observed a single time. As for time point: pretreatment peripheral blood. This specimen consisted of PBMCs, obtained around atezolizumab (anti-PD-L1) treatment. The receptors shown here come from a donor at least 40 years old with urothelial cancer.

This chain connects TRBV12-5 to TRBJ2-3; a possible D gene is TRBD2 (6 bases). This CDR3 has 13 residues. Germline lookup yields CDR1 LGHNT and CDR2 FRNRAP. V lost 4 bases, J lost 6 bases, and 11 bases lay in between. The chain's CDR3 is CASGSQRGDTQYF. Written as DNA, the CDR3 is TGTGCTAGTGGTTCGCAACGGGGGGATACGCAGTATTTT.

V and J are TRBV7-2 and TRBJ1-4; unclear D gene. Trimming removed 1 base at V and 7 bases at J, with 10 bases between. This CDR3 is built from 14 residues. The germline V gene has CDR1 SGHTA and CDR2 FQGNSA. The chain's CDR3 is CASSLVEVGEKLFF. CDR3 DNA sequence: TGTGCCAGCAGCTTAGTGGAGGTCGGTGAAAAACTGTTTTTT.